The next 18 T cell receptor beta chains were all read from a single sample in a study of cytomegalovirus exposure and HLA in healthy donors. The PCR employed 60 Vbeta primers together with 13 Jbeta primers. Generated by immunoSEQ multiplex PCR, the TCRdb table keeps only in-frame clones and is missing some. Of fewer than 100,000 clones listed, under 9% are singletons. Material: PBMCs. The receptor source for this set is a man in his fifties or sixties in good health and CMV-seronegative.

This clone appeared a few times. The chain couples TRBV28 to TRBJ2-3; the match to TRBD2 covers 8 bases. Germline trimming cut 2 bases from V and 5 bases from J; bases unmatched to any gene: 9. The CDR3 is 16 residues long. Germline loops: CDR1 MDHEN, CDR2 SYDVKM. The CDR3 DNA is TGTGCCAGCAGTTTACTACGGGGGGGCCTGAGAGATACGCAGTATTTT. This gives the protein CASSLLRGGLRDTQYF. Filled out from reference TRBV28 and TRBJ2-3, the complete variable domain reads DVKVTQSSRYLVKRTGEKVFLECVQDMDHENMFWYRQDPGLGLRLIYFSYDVKMKEKGDIPEGYSVSREKKERFSLILESASTNQTSMYLCASSLLRGGLRDTQYFGPGTRLTVL.

The J gene is TRBJ2-7, the V gene TRBV27; 12 bases align to TRBD1. The CDR3 totals 14 residues. Trimming took 5 bases from V and 4 from J; bases not matched to a gene: 3. Germline V gene sequence: CDR1 MNHEY, CDR2 SMNVEV (reference sequence). The CDR3 DNA is TGTGCCAGCAGTATGGGACAGGGGGCATACGAGCAGTACTTC. Its translation is CASSMGQGAYEQYF.

The chain is built from TRBV27 and TRBJ1-5, with unresolved D. Trimming removed 4 bases from V and 0 bases from J, with 10 bases in between. Germline values: CDR1 MNHEY, CDR2 SMNVEV (reference sequence). The CDR3 consists of 15 residues. The CDR3 coding sequence is TGTGCCAGCAGTTCCTACAGAGCTAGCAATCAGCCCCAGCATTTT. Amino acids: CASSSYRASNQPQHF.

This clone has only a few counts. J is TRBJ2-5 and V is TRBV10-3; D not resolved. This CDR3 has 14 residues. Trimming removed 0 bases at V and 2 bases at J, with 7 bases between. Germline V gives CDR1 ENHRY, CDR2 SYGVKD. The CDR3 here is CAISESGPQETQYF. DNA for the CDR3: TGTGCCATCAGTGAGTCCGGTCCTCAAGAGACCCAGTACTTC.

In this sample, this clone turned up a few times. This rearrangement joins TRBV28 to TRBJ1-2, with 10 bases aligning to TRBD1. The V gene's germline CDR1 is MDHEN and CDR2 SYDVKM. The CDR3 is made up of 14 amino acids. V shed 5 bases and J 3 bases; nucleotides not matched to a gene: 3. Here the CDR3 reads CASSVGTGDYGYTF. CDR3 in DNA: TGTGCCAGCAGTGTCGGGACAGGGGACTATGGCTACACCTTC.

This clone was observed a handful of times. The rearrangement links TRBV14 to TRBJ2-3; D gene unclear. The CDR3 length is 15 residues. Between the trimmed V and J ends, which lost 4 bases and 1 base, there was a span of 12 bases. Germline V gene lookup returns CDR1 SGHDN and CDR2 FVKESK. CDR3 protein: CASSRSLLGTDTQYF. The CDR3 DNA follows: TGTGCCAGCAGCCGATCTTTATTAGGCACAGATACGCAGTATTTT. The variable domain in full, completed from reference TRBV14 and TRBJ2-3, reads EAGVTQFPSHSVIEKGQTVTLRCDPISGHDNLYWYRRVMGKEIKFLLHFVKESKQDESGMPNNRFLAERTGGTYSTLKVQPAELEDSGVYFCASSRSLLGTDTQYFGPGTRLTVL.

The rearrangement links TRBV6-6 to TRBJ1-5; D uncertain. Germline V gene lookup returns CDR1 MNHNY and CDR2 SVGAGI (reference sequence). Trimming removed 7 bases from V and 4 bases from J, with 17 bases in between. This CDR3 region has 15 residues. CDR3 residues: CASTTSGILNQPQHF. The DNA for the CDR3 is TGTGCCAGCACAACTTCGGGGATCTTGAATCAGCCCCAGCATTTT.

The genes are TRBV11-3 and TRBJ1-1, with D unresolved. The CDR3 consists of 14 residues. V was clipped by 2 bases and J by 5 bases, with 12 bases between them. CDR1 and CDR2 (germline): SGHNT, YENEEA. DNA of the CDR3: TGTGCCAGCAGCTTATATCCCGGGAAGACTGAAGCTTTCTTT. Its protein product is CASSLYPGKTEAFF.

The chain recombines TRBV2 with TRBJ1-5, with TRBD1 as a possible D gene (6 bases). Trimming left V 6 bases short and J 3 bases short, with 12 bases between. CDR1 is SNHLY, CDR2 FYNNEI, per germline. The CDR3 has 14 amino acids. CDR3 nucleotides: TGTGCCAGCAGCATTGACAGGAACAATCAGCCCCAGCATTTT. Protein: CASSIDRNNQPQHF.

This clone was seen a handful of times. The chain links TRBV28 to TRBJ2-7, with 10 bases identical to TRBD2. In germline, CDR1 is MDHEN, CDR2 SYDVKM. The CDR3 has 15 amino acids. V lost 1 base, J lost 3 bases, and 3 bases stayed unmatched. DNA for the CDR3: TGTGCCAGCAGTTTATCGGCTAGCGGGAGCTACGAGCAGTACTTC. Protein: CASSLSASGSYEQYF.

The chain uses TRBV5-4 and TRBJ1-6; D may be TRBD1 (5 bases). The CDR3 spans 14 residues. The germline gives CDR1 SGHNT, CDR2 YYREEE (reference sequence). V lost 4 bases and J lost 7, with 12 bases in between. The CDR3 is CASSAKGVNSPLHF. The DNA for the CDR3 is TGTGCCAGCAGCGCGAAAGGGGTAAATTCACCCCTCCACTTT.

This clone was seen only a few times. V usage is TRBV6-4 and J usage is TRBJ2-2; possibly TRBD2 for D (7 bases). V lost 5 bases, J lost 3 bases, and 13 bases lay in between. This CDR3 is 15 amino acids long. In germline, CDR1 is MRHNA, CDR2 SNTAGT. The CDR3 protein is CASSKGGADTGELFF. CDR3 nucleotide sequence: TGTGCCAGCAGTAAAGGGGGGGCTGACACCGGGGAGCTGTTTTTT.

V gene TRBV9 combines with J gene TRBJ2-3; a possible D gene is TRBD2 (7 bases). Germline V gives CDR1 SGDLS, CDR2 YYNGEE. This CDR3 has 14 amino acids. V shed 5 bases and J shed 6 bases, with 16 bases lying between them. Here the CDR3 DNA reads TGTGCCAGCAGTGGGGGAGGGGGAGTGGATACGCAGTATTTT. Translating it yields CASSGGGGVDTQYF. Full variable domain (remainder filled in from reference TRBV9 and TRBJ2-3): DSGVTQTPKHLITATGQRVTLRCSPRSGDLSVYWYQQSLDQGLQFLIQYYNGEERAKGNILERFSAQQFPDLHSELNLSSLELGDSALYFCASSGGGGVDTQYFGPGTRLTVL.

A few counts support this clone. The chain uses TRBV27 and TRBJ2-1; D uncertain. CDR3 length: 16 residues. V was pared by 4 bases and J by 0 bases, with 13 bases between. The germline V gene encodes CDR1 MNHEY and CDR2 SMNVEV (reference sequence). The CDR3 loop is CASSSMTPSSYNEQFF. The DNA of the CDR3 is TGTGCCAGCAGTTCAATGACACCGAGCTCCTACAATGAGCAGTTCTTC.

J is TRBJ2-3 and V is TRBV7-9, with D unclear. From germline, CDR1 is SEHNR and CDR2 FQNEAQ (reference sequence). V dropped 5 bases and J dropped 0 bases, with 12 bases sitting between them. This CDR3 contains 15 residues. The CDR3 here is CASSTRSTSTDTQYF. The CDR3 DNA reads as TGTGCCAGCAGCACCCGATCCACTAGCACAGATACGCAGTATTTT.

This clone was counted only a few times. The rearrangement uses TRBV7-9 and TRBJ1-2, with 7 bases that match TRBD1. The J segment lost 2 bases and the V segment lost 4 bases, leaving 7 bases of the junction unmatched. The CDR3 contains 15 residues. CDR1 is SEHNR, CDR2 FQNEAQ, per germline (reference sequence). In nucleotides, the CDR3 is TGTGCCAGCAGCTGGCCCCAGACAGGGAACTATGGCTACACCTTC. This translates into CASSWPQTGNYGYTF.

This clone was picked up many times. This chain connects TRBV28 to TRBJ1-5; a weak D match, TRBD1 (6 bases). The CDR3 extends over 14 amino acids. The V gene's germline CDR1 is MDHEN and CDR2 SYDVKM. The germline V and J ends were trimmed by 6 bases and 2 bases, with 11 bases remaining between them. CDR3 nucleotides: TGTGCCAGCAGGGGGGGGCTCGGCAATCAGCCCCAGCATTTT. Amino acid sequence: CASRGGLGNQPQHF.

This chain joins TRBV11-3 and TRBJ2-1, with D possibly matching TRBD1 (6 bases). The germline V gene encodes CDR1 SGHNT and CDR2 YENEEA. With 2 bases removed from V and 4 bases from J, the gap between germline ends came to 12 bases. The CDR3 loop spans 15 amino acids. This CDR3 reads CASSLRDTNYNEQFF. In DNA, the CDR3 is TGTGCCAGCAGCTTACGGGACACCAATTACAATGAGCAGTTCTTC. The complete variable domain, with remaining parts taken from reference TRBV11-3 and TRBJ2-1, reads EAGVVQSPRYKIIEKKQPVAFWCNPISGHNTLYWYLQNLGQGPELLIRYENEEAVDDSQLPKDRFSAERLKGVDSTLKIQPAELGDSAVYLCASSLRDTNYNEQFFGPGTRLTVL.